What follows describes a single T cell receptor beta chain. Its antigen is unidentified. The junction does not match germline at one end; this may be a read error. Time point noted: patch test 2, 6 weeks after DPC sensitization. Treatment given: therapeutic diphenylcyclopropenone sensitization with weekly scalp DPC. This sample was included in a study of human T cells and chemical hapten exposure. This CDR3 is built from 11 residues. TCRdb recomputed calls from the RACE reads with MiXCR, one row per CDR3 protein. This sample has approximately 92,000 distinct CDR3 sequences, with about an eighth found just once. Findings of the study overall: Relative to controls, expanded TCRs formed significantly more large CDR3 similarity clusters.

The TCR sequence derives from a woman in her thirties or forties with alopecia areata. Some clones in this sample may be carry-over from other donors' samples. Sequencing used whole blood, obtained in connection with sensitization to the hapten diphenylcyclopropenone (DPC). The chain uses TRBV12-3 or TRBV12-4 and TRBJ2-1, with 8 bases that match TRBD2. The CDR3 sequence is CASRLAGPLIF. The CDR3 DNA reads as TGTGCCAGCAGGCTAGCGGGCCCTCTGATCTTC.